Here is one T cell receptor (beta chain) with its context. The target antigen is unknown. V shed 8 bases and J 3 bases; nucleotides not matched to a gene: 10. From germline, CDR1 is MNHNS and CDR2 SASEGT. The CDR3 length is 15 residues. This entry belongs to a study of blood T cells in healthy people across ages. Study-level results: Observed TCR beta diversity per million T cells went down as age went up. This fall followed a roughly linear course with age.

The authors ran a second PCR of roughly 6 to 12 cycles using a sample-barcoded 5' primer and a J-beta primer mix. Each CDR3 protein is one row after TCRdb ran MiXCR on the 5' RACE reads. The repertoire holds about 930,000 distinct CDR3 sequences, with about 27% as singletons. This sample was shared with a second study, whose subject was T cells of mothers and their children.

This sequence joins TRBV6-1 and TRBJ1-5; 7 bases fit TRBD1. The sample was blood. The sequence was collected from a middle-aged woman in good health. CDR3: CASGEEQGTNQPQHF. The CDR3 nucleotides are TGTGCCAGCGGCGAAGAACAGGGGACCAATCAGCCCCAGCATTTT.